This TCR delta chain originates from a study of gamma-delta T cells after stem cell transplantation. Of note for this clone: A read error likely explains this, since a far larger clone differs by one base.

The CDR3 totals 16 residues. CDR1 and CDR2 from the germline V gene are GEAIGNYY and EKD. TCRdb reran clone calling via CATT on the RT-PCR reads. The sample lists roughly 1,600 delta-chain clones, around 50% occurring once. V is TRDV2 and J is TRDJ3, with 8 bases aligning to TRDD3. The sequencing sample was made of gamma-delta T cells. This clonotype was sampled from a human donor. It is not recorded whose cells these are; they may come from a transplant donor. The CDR3 sequence is CACDTLGETDTRQTFF. CDR3 bases: TGTGCCTGTGACACCCTGGGGGAGACGGACACCCGACAGACGTTTTTC.